This T cell receptor beta chain was sequenced for a study of radiotherapy plus CTLA-4 blockade in lung cancer. Enrolled patients, whose metastatic non-small-cell lung cancer was chemo-refractory, received focal radiation plus CTLA-4 blockade with ipilimumab. Assay: immunoSEQ multiplex PCR; the TCRdb copy retains only in-frame clones and omits some. Here the sample spans roughly 42,000 clones, about four fifths being singletons. This CDR3 region has 13 residues. V dropped 4 bases and J dropped 3 bases, with 9 bases sitting between them. Germline V CDR1 and CDR2: MNHEY, SVGAGI. This receptor was obtained from a human donor with non-small cell lung cancer that progressed on radiotherapy plus ipilimumab. The chain carries TRBV6-5 and TRBJ1-1; D might be TRBD1 (6 bases). This sample comprised peripheral blood, obtained from a patient treated with radiotherapy plus ipilimumab. CDR3 DNA sequence: TGTGCCAGCAGTTTTACAGGGTACACTGAAGCTTTCTTT. Translation: CASSFTGYTEAFF.